This T cell receptor beta chain is from a study of T cell repertoires in cytomegalovirus infection. Study summary: An indication of both CMV infection and matching HLA type came from public TCR beta signatures. Whole-study results and caveats: Cumulative public TCR beta family frequency identified carriers of CMV plus the relevant HLA. HLA-C-restricted CMV clonotypes gave the most frequent clonotype in two of eight donors.

For this clonotype: Its specificity is unknown.

TCRdb reprocessed the reads via MiXCR and lists one record per CDR3 protein. Of some 440,000 distinct CDR3 sequences listed, roughly 30% are singletons. CDR1 is MNHEY and CDR2 is SVGAGI in the germline V gene. The CDR3 loop spans 16 amino acids. V trimming: 7 bases; J trimming: 5 bases; junction bases outside the gene matches: 16. What was sequenced was PBMCs. This TCR derives from a human donor in good health (CMV status not recorded). Some clones in this sample may be carry-over from other donors' samples. The V and J genes are TRBV6-5 and TRBJ1-1, with 7 bases aligning to TRBD1. The CDR3 nucleotides are TGTGCCAGCACGATATCCAGGGGGGGGCGAGGAACTGAAGCTTTCTTT. Residues: CASTISRGGRGTEAFF.